This T cell receptor beta chain was identified in a study of OX40 agonist ivuxolimab in advanced cancers. Clones were read by immunoSEQ multiplex PCR, and TCRdb kept only the in-frame ones, dropping some. There are about 74,000 clones in the sample; approximately 81% occur only once, and 2.1% lies in the top ten. Regarding this clone: The antigen remains undetermined. At one end, the junction sequence differs from germline, possibly due to a read error.

Overall study findings and caveats: Some nonresponders also had low normalized T-cell clonal expansion.

The sequenced sample was CD4+ or CD8+ T cells sorted from blood, obtained in a trial of the OX40 agonist ivuxolimab. The TCR was taken from an adult with an advanced solid tumor such as melanoma, head and neck, liver or kidney cancer.

CDR3: CASIDGRVNAGELFF. The CDR3 bases are TGTGCCAGCATCGACGGGCGGGTGAACGCCGGGGAGCTGTTTTTT. This chain links TRBV7-9 with TRBJ2-2; perhaps TRBD2 as D (5 bases). CDR1 is SEHNR, CDR2 FQNEAQ, per germline (reference sequence). The CDR3 totals 15 residues.